This T cell receptor beta chain was sequenced in a study of T cell changes during pregnancy in multiple sclerosis. Assay: immunoSEQ multiplex PCR; the TCRdb copy retains only in-frame clones and omits some. This table has about 70,000 clones, roughly 94% appearing once. V was pared by 8 bases and J by 3 bases, with 10 bases of the junction left unmatched. Germline V CDR1 and CDR2: MNHNS, SASEGT. The CDR3 is made up of 14 amino acids. The gene calls are TRBV6-1 and TRBJ2-7; 7 bases line up with TRBD2. This TCR was sampled from a female donor with multiple sclerosis, enrolled in a pregnancy study. Sequencing was performed on peripheral blood, taken in the third trimester of pregnancy. The CDR3 sequence: CASLEAGRGYEQYF. The CDR3 DNA follows: TGTGCCAGCCTCGAGGCAGGGAGGGGCTACGAGCAGTACTTC.